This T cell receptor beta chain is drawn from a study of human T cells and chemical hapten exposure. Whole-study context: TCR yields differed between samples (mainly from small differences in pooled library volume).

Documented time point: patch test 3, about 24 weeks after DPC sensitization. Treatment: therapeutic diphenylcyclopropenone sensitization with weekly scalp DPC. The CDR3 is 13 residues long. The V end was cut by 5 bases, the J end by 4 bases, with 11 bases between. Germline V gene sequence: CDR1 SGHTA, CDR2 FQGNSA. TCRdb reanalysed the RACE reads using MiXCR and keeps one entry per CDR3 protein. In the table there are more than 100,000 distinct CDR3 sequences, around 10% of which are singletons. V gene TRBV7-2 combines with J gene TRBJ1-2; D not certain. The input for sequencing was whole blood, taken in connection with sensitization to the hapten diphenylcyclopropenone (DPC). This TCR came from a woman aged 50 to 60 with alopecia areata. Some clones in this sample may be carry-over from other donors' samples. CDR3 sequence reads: CASSPERTYGYTF. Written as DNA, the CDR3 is TGTGCCAGCAGCCCTGAAAGAACCTATGGCTACACCTTC. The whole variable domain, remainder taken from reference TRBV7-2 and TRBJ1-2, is GAGVSQSPSNKVTEKGKDVELRCDPISGHTALYWYRQSLGQGLEFLIYFQGNSAPDKSGLPSDRFSAERTGGSVSTLTIQRTQQEDSAVYLCASSPERTYGYTFGSGTRLTVV.